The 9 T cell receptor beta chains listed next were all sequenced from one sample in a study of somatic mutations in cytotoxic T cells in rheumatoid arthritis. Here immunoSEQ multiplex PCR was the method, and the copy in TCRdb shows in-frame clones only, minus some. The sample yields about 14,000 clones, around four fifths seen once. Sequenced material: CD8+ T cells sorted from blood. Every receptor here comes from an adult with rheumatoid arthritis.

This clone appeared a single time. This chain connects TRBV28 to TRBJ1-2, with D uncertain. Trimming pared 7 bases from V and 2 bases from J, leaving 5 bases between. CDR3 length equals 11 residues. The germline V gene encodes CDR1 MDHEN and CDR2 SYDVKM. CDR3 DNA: TGTGCCAGCAACGGAAACTATGGCTACACCTTC. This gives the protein CASNGNYGYTF.

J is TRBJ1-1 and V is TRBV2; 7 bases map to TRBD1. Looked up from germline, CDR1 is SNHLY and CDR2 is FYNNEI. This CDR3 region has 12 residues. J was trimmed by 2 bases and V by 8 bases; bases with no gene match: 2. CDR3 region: CASGQVNTEAFF. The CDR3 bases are TGTGCCAGCGGACAGGTAAACACTGAAGCTTTCTTT.

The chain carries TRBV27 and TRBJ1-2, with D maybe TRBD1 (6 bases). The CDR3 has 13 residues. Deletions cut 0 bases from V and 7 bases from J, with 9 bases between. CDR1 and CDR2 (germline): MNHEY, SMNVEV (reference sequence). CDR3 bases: TGTGCCAGCAGTTTATCGGTAGGGGGTGGCTACACCTTC. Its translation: CASSLSVGGGYTF.

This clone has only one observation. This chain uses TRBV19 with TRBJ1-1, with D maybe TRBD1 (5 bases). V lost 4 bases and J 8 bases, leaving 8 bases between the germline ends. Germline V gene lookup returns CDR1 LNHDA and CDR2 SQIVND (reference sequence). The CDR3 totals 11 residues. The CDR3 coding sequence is TGTGCCAGTAGTACCGGGGGGGAAGCTTTCTTT. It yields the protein CASSTGGEAFF.

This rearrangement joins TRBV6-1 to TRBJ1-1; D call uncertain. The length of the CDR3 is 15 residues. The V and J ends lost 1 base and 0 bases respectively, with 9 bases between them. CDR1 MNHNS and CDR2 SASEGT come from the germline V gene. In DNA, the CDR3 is TGTGCCAGCAGTGAAGAAGGTGCACTGAACACTGAAGCTTTCTTT. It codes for CASSEEGALNTEAFF.

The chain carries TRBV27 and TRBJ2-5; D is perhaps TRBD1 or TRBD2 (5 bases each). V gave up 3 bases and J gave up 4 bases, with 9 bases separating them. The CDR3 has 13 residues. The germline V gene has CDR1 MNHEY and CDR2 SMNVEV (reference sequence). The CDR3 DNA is TGTGCCAGCAGTTTGACGGGACCAGAGACCCAGTACTTC. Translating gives CASSLTGPETQYF.

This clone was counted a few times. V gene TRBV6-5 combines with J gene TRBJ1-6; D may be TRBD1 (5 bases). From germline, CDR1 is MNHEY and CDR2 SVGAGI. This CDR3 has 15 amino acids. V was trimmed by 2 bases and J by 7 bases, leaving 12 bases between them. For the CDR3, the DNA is TGTGCCAGCAGTTACCCCGGGACGGGAAATTCACCCCTCCACTTT. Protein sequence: CASSYPGTGNSPLHF.

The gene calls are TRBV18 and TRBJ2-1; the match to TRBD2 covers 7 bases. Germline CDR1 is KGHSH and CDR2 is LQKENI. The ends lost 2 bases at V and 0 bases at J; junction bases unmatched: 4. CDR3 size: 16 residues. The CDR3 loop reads CASSPEAGSSYNEQFF. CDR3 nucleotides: TGTGCCAGCTCACCAGAAGCGGGGAGCTCCTACAATGAGCAGTTCTTC.

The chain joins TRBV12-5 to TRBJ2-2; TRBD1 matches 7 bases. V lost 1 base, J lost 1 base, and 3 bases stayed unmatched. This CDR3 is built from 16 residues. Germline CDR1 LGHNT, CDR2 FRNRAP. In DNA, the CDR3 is TGTGCTAGTGGTTTGGCCGGGACAGAGAACACCGGGGAGCTGTTTTTT. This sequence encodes CASGLAGTENTGELFF.